Below are 28 T cell receptor beta chains sequenced from a single sample in a study of T cell responses to AZD1222 COVID-19 vaccine. Measured with immunoSEQ multiplex PCR; TCRdb has only the in-frame clones, and not every one. Among approximately 150,000 clones listed, roughly 92% were seen once. The sequencing here drew on peripheral blood, taken on day 0 of AZD1222 vaccination. The receptors shown here come from an adult in good health.

This chain connects TRBV3-1 (or the pseudogene TRBV3-2) to TRBJ2-5; 11 nucleotides align to TRBD2. CDR1 is LGHDT and CDR2 is YNNKEL in the germline V gene (reference sequence). Losses at the gene ends were 8 bases for V and 6 bases for J; bases not matched to a gene: 5. The CDR3 is 13 amino acids. In DNA, the CDR3 is TGTGCCAGCTCCGGGACTAGCGGACAGACCCAGTACTTC. It specifies CASSGTSGQTQYF.

This chain connects TRBV30 to TRBJ1-2; 7 nucleotides line up with TRBD1. Germline V gene lookup returns CDR1 GTSNPN and CDR2 SVGIG (reference sequence). Trimming at V came to 3 bases and at J to 3 bases, leaving 16 bases not matched to a gene. The CDR3 has 17 amino acids. The CDR3 protein is CAWRHGQAKFRHYGYTF. The CDR3 region has the DNA TGTGCCTGGAGGCATGGACAGGCTAAGTTCAGACACTATGGCTACACCTTC.

The gene calls are TRBV30 and TRBJ2-7; no firm D call. The germline gives CDR1 GTSNPN, CDR2 SVGIG (reference sequence). There are 10 residues in the CDR3. V lost 5 bases, J lost 4 bases, and 6 bases lay in between. The CDR3, as DNA: TGTGCCTGGGGTATTTACGAGCAGTACTTC. Protein sequence: CAWGIYEQYF.

Notes on this clone: Sequence at one end of the junction differs from germline and may be a read error. The chain has TRBV3-1 (or the pseudogene TRBV3-2) and TRBJ1-3; D remains ambiguous. This CDR3 has 14 residues. Germline CDR1 reads LGHDT; CDR2 reads YNNKEL (reference sequence). The DNA for the CDR3 is TGTGCCAGCCGCCAGTCGGTCTCTGGAAACACCATATATTTT. This gives the protein CASRQSVSGNTIYF.

The V call is TRBV7-9, the J call TRBJ1-2, with D maybe TRBD1 (6 bases). The CDR3 extends over 15 amino acids. V shed 5 bases and J shed 4 bases, with 17 bases lying between them. Germline assignment: CDR1 SEHNR and CDR2 FQNEAQ (reference sequence). The CDR3 region has the DNA TGTGCCAGCAGCCAGGGGACGACGGCTGTCTATGGCTACACCTTC. Amino acids: CASSQGTTAVYGYTF.

The rearrangement joins TRBV11-1 to TRBJ2-1; the D is unclear. CDR3 length: 13 residues. CDR1 is SGHAT and CDR2 is FQDESV in the germline V gene (reference sequence). V was pared by 3 bases and J by 6 bases, with 9 bases between. The CDR3 bases are TGTGCCAGCAGCTTGCGTGGAACCAATGAGCAGTTCTTC. Its translation is CASSLRGTNEQFF.

This clone was recorded once. The chain couples TRBV11-2 to TRBJ1-2, with 8 bases lining up with TRBD1. V was clipped by 5 bases and J by 3 bases; unmatched bases: 11. CDR3 length: 16 residues. Germline CDR1 SGHAT, CDR2 FQNNGV. CDR3 residues: CASSPPPPTGDYGYTF. The CDR3 DNA reads as TGTGCCAGCAGCCCCCCCCCGCCGACAGGGGACTATGGCTACACCTTC.

The chain recombines TRBV28 with TRBJ2-7, with D unresolved. V shed 6 bases and J shed 7 bases, with 13 bases lying between them. Germline V gene sequence: CDR1 MDHEN, CDR2 SYDVKM. CDR3 size: 12 residues. The CDR3 reads CASSVIPTEQYF. The CDR3 nucleotides are TGTGCCAGCAGCGTTATTCCGACAGAGCAGTACTTC.

The chain links TRBV30 to TRBJ1-1; no reliable D call. The CDR3 contains 13 residues. Trimming took 4 bases from V and 3 from J, leaving 12 bases between them. CDR1 and CDR2 from the germline V gene are GTSNPN and SVGIG (reference sequence). CDR3 loop: CAWNFVQDTEAFF. The CDR3 DNA follows: TGTGCCTGGAACTTTGTTCAGGACACTGAAGCTTTCTTT.

This sequence joins TRBV9 and TRBJ1-3; 9 nucleotides align to TRBD1. V trimming: 0 bases; J trimming: 0 bases; junction bases outside the gene matches: 13. The CDR3 totals 20 residues. Per germline, CDR1 SGDLS and CDR2 YYNGEE. The CDR3 sequence is CASSVVPGQGWGPSGNTIYF. As DNA, the CDR3 is TGTGCCAGCAGCGTAGTCCCGGGACAGGGTTGGGGCCCCTCTGGAAACACCATATATTTT.

V usage is TRBV28 and J usage is TRBJ1-3, with 8 bases fitting TRBD1. In germline, CDR1 is MDHEN, CDR2 SYDVKM. Unmatched junction bases numbered 7, after V lost 7 bases and J lost 2 bases. CDR3 length equals 15 residues. The CDR3 region is CASTYPTGAGNTIYF. CDR3 coding DNA: TGTGCCAGCACCTACCCGACAGGGGCTGGAAACACCATATATTTT.

This rearrangement joins TRBV24-1 to TRBJ1-5; D perhaps matches TRBD1 (5 bases). Germline CDR1 and CDR2: KGHDR and SFDVKD. The length of the CDR3 is 17 residues. Trimming cost V 3 bases and J 3 bases, with 17 bases left between them. Here the CDR3 reads CATSDEPGLNYNQPQHF. CDR3 bases: TGTGCCACCAGTGATGAACCGGGACTCAATTACAATCAGCCCCAGCATTTT.

This chain links TRBV5-8 with TRBJ1-2, with a weak D call TRBD1 (5 bases). The CDR3 consists of 12 residues. Germline values: CDR1 SGHTS, CDR2 YDEGEE. V was clipped by 0 bases and J by 7 bases, with 7 bases between them. Here the CDR3 DNA reads TGTGCCAGCAGCTTGGAGGGACGTGGCTACACCTTC. This codes for CASSLEGRGYTF.

This clone was observed once. The chain joins TRBV7-8 to TRBJ2-3, with 8 bases aligning to TRBD2. The CDR3 covers 19 residues. V was pared by 5 bases and J by 4 bases, with 20 bases of the junction left unmatched. Looked up from germline, CDR1 is SGHVS and CDR2 is FQNEAQ. The chain's CDR3 is CASSEFLSGRALRADTQYF. CDR3 DNA: TGTGCCAGCAGCGAATTTCTGAGCGGGAGAGCTCTAAGGGCAGATACGCAGTATTTT.

CDR3 amino acids: CASSPRGAEYNEQFF. In DNA, the CDR3 is TGTGCCAGCAGCCCACGGGGGGCAGAATACAATGAGCAGTTCTTC. V is TRBV7-2 and J is TRBJ2-1, with a tentative D call TRBD2 (7 bases). The length of the CDR3 is 15 residues. The V gene's germline CDR1 is SGHTA and CDR2 FQGNSA. V gave up 5 bases and J gave up 4 bases, with 15 bases separating them.

The chain is built from TRBV5-1 and TRBJ1-1; possibly TRBD1 for D (5 bases). The CDR3 is made up of 13 amino acids. In germline, CDR1 is SGHRS, CDR2 YFSETQ. Deletions cut 6 bases from V and 3 bases from J, with 12 bases between. The DNA of the CDR3 is TGCGCCAGCACCCAGGGAGGGGACACTGAAGCTTTCTTT. Its translation is CASTQGGDTEAFF.

This chain connects TRBV30 to TRBJ2-1; the D is unclear. V was trimmed by 2 bases and J by 7 bases, leaving 9 bases between them. This CDR3 spans 12 amino acids. Germline V CDR1 and CDR2: GTSNPN, SVGIG (reference sequence). The CDR3 bases are TGTGCCTGGAGTCGGTCTTGGAATGAGCAGTTCTTC. It translates to CAWSRSWNEQFF. Full variable domain (missing parts from reference TRBV30 and TRBJ2-1): SQTIHQWPATLVQPVGSPLSLECTVEGTSNPNLYWYRQAAGRGLQLLFYSVGIGQISSEVPQNLSASRPQDRQFILSSKKLLLSDSGFYLCAWSRSWNEQFFGPGTRLTVL.

V is TRBV3-1 (or the pseudogene TRBV3-2) and J is TRBJ2-5; 12 nucleotides line up with TRBD2. The CDR3 has 13 residues. The trim removed 7 bases at V and 5 bases at J, leaving 2 bases unmatched. CDR1 and CDR2 from the germline V gene are LGHDT and YNNKEL (reference sequence). CDR3 in amino acids: CASTGLAGETQYF. CDR3 coding DNA: TGTGCCAGCACCGGACTAGCGGGGGAGACCCAGTACTTC.

The rearrangement uses TRBV7-9 and TRBJ2-1, with 8 nucleotides matching TRBD2. The CDR3 consists of 18 residues. With 5 bases clipped from V and 0 bases from J, the junction kept 12 bases outside the gene matches. Germline V lookup: CDR1 SEHNR, CDR2 FQNEAQ (reference sequence). The CDR3 here is CASSPPGGGGSSYNEQFF. Here the CDR3 DNA reads TGTGCCAGCAGCCCCCCGGGGGGGGGAGGGAGCTCCTACAATGAGCAGTTCTTC.

This clone appeared once. The V and J genes are TRBV6-2 or TRBV6-3 and TRBJ1-2; 8 nucleotides line up with TRBD1. Looked up from germline, CDR1 is MNHEY and CDR2 is SVGEGT. The CDR3 covers 13 residues. Unmatched junction bases numbered 5, after V lost 6 bases and J lost 5 bases. The CDR3 DNA reads TGTGCCAGCAGCCACGGGACAGGATATGGCTACACCTTC. Protein product: CASSHGTGYGYTF.

The chain combines TRBV5-4 with TRBJ1-1, with TRBD1 as a possible D gene (6 bases). Germline CDR1 and CDR2: SGHNT and YYREEE (reference sequence). This CDR3 has 14 amino acids. Deletions cut 1 base from V and 4 bases from J, with 11 bases between. The CDR3: CASSLWGAPTEAFF. For the CDR3, the DNA is TGTGCCAGCAGCTTGTGGGGGGCGCCCACTGAAGCTTTCTTT.

The rearrangement uses TRBV19 and TRBJ1-2; TRBD1 is a possible D gene (6 bases). Germline loops: CDR1 LNHDA, CDR2 SQIVND (reference sequence). This CDR3 has 14 residues. The germline V and J ends were trimmed by 8 bases and 4 bases, with 17 bases remaining between them. The CDR3 DNA reads as TGTGCCAGTGCCGGGACAATTCCCACCTATGGCTACACCTTC. This encodes CASAGTIPTYGYTF.

This chain joins TRBV6-6 and TRBJ1-5; 8 bases align to TRBD1. Germline V gives CDR1 MNHNY, CDR2 SVGAGI (reference sequence). The trim removed 6 bases at V and 5 bases at J, leaving 12 bases unmatched. The CDR3 covers 16 residues. In DNA, the CDR3 is TGTGCCAGCAGCCCGCCGCCTGGACAGGGAGATCAGCCCCAGCATTTT. It translates to CASSPPPGQGDQPQHF.

This clone has just a few counts. The chain links TRBV9 to TRBJ2-7; TRBD2 matches at 9 bases. The germline CDR1 and CDR2 sequences are SGDLS and YYNGEE. V dropped 3 bases and J dropped 6; count of bases not matched to a gene: 10. The CDR3 sequence is 15 residues long. DNA of the CDR3: TGTGCCAGCAGCGCCGATAGCGGGAGCGGAGGCGAGCAGTACTTC. Protein product: CASSADSGSGGEQYF.

This chain uses TRBV19 with TRBJ1-2, with 8 bases matching TRBD1. The V gene's germline CDR1 is LNHDA and CDR2 SQIVND (reference sequence). The CDR3 has 14 amino acids. The trim removed 7 bases at V and 4 bases at J, leaving 8 bases unmatched. Written as DNA, the CDR3 is TGTGCCAGTACCCCCAGGGGGCTCGGCTATGGCTACACCTTC. Its translation: CASTPRGLGYGYTF.

The chain is built from TRBV23-1 and TRBJ2-3; 10 bases match TRBD2. TRBV23-1 has ORF status, its function being uncertain. The CDR3 is 18 residues long. Trimming cost V 0 bases and J 2 bases; bases outside gene matches: 8. DNA for the CDR3: TGCGCCAGCAGTCAATCCAGGGGGACTAGCGCCTTCACAGATACGCAGTATTTT. This codes for CASSQSRGTSAFTDTQYF.

The chain has TRBV20-1 and TRBJ2-7, with D unresolved. The germline V and J ends were trimmed by 3 bases and 3 bases, with 3 bases remaining between them. Germline V lookup: CDR1 DFQATT, CDR2 SNEGSKA (reference sequence). The CDR3 runs to 10 residues. CDR3 DNA sequence: TGCAGTGCTAGCCACTACGAGCAGTACTTC. As protein: CSASHYEQYF.

The V gene is TRBV25-1, the J gene TRBJ1-3; no reliable D call. V shed 1 base and J shed 3 bases, with 1 base lying between them. The CDR3 is 12 amino acids. Germline V gene sequence: CDR1 MGHDK, CDR2 SYGVNS. CDR3 in DNA: TGTGCCAGCAGTGAATTTGGAAACACCATATATTTT. Protein: CASSEFGNTIYF.